Described below is a single T cell receptor beta chain sequence and its context. The sample originates from a study of T-cell reconstitution after alpha-beta-depleted transplantation in children. Unique molecular identifiers were incorporated when the TCRbeta library was constructed. TCRdb used MiXCR to reprocess the PCR reads, holding one entry per CDR3 protein. The table records more than 250,000 distinct CDR3 sequences, nearly 10% of them present only once. From germline, CDR1 is MDHEN and CDR2 SYDVKM. The trim removed 3 bases at V and 2 bases at J, leaving 5 bases unmatched. The CDR3 is 15 residues long.

J is TRBJ2-7 and V is TRBV28, with 9 bases identical to TRBD2. The specimen comprised PBMCs from the stem cell graft donor, sampled from the stem cell graft. This sequence originates from a human donor who donated a stem cell graft to a child with SCID. CDR3 loop: CASSFRAGGTYEQYF. The CDR3 DNA reads as TGTGCCAGCAGTTTTCGCGCGGGGGGGACCTACGAGCAGTACTTC. Filled out from reference TRBV28 and TRBJ2-7, the complete variable domain reads DVKVTQSSRYLVKRTGEKVFLECVQDMDHENMFWYRQDPGLGLRLIYFSYDVKMKEKGDIPEGYSVSREKKERFSLILESASTNQTSMYLCASSFRAGGTYEQYFGPGTRLTVT.